A selection of T cell receptor beta chains follows, all from one sample in a study of beta chain features in type 1 diabetes. Using immunoSEQ multiplex PCR, the repertoire was profiled, and TCRdb retains in-frame clones only, with some absent. This sample has hundreds of thousands of clones; around 16% occur once, and the top ten carry about 0.093%. Source material: naive CD4+ T cells from blood. The receptors shown here come from a man between 18 and 35 years old in good health. The CDR3 runs from the conserved cysteine through the conserved F or W. The D gene is left open where the match is weak. Clone size, where shown, is once, few, many, or a class for clones that have expanded.

TRBJ2-1 17 TRBV13 TRBD2 . TGTGCCAGCAGCCAACTAGCGGGGGGGCCAAGGGGCAATGAGCAGTTCTTC CASSQLAGGPRGNEQFF
TRBJ2-5 19 TRBV2 . . TGTGCCAGCAGAGATCAGTTTCGACTGCGCGCCGACCGCCAAGAGACCCAGTACTTC CASRDQFRLRADRQETQYF
TRBJ2-1 15 TRBV28 . few TGTGCCAGCAGTGAAGGGAGTACCGGCGCCAATGAGCAGTTCTTC CASSEGSTGANEQFF
TRBJ1-2 13 TRBV6-1 . . TGTGCCAGCAGTGATCTTCCAGGGATGGATGTCACCTTC CASSDLPGMDVTF
TRBJ2-7 12 TRBV15 . few TGTGCCACCAGTGTTCCAGACTACGAGCAGTACTTC CATSVPDYEQYF
TRBJ1-5 16 TRBV18 . . TGTGCCAGCTCACCGCAGGGGACTATCAGGGGTCAGCCCCAGCATTTT CASSPQGTIRGQPQHF
TRBJ1-3 16 TRBV7-2 . . TGTGCCAGCAGCTTAGTCTATCGTATTTCTGGAAACACCATATATTTT CASSLVYRISGNTIYF
TRBJ2-1 15 TRBV10-3 . few TGTGCCATCAGTGCTGGTGGGGGGGGCGACAATGAGCAGTTCTTC CAISAGGGGDNEQFF
TRBJ1-2 14 TRBV5-1 . . TGCGCCAGCAGCTTGTCCAGGGAAAGGGCTGGCTACACCTTC CASSLSRERAGYTF
TRBJ2-2 16 TRBV7-2 TRBD2 . TGTGCCAGCAGCACCGGACTAGCGGGAGGTACCGGGGAGCTGTTTTTT CASSTGLAGGTGELFF
TRBJ1-2 14 TRBV10-3 TRBD1 few TGTGCCATCAGTGGAACGGGACAGAGTGTGGAGTACACCTTC CAISGTGQSVEYTF
TRBJ2-3 16 TRBV5-1 . few TGCGCCAGCAGCTTGGGTCTAGCGAATAGGGCAGATACGCAGTATTTT CASSLGLANRADTQYF
TRBJ2-7 11 TRBV28 . few TGTGCCAGCAGGCAGTACTACGAGCAGTACTTC CASRQYYEQYF
TRBJ1-5 13 TRBV6-5 TRBD1 few TGTGCCAGCAGACTACAAGGGGGCTGGCCCCAGCATTTT CASRLQGGWPQHF
TRBJ2-1 16 TRBV4-2 TRBD2 . TGTGCCAGCAGCCCTGAGAGCGGGAGGGCCCCCAATGAGCAGTTCTTC CASSPESGRAPNEQFF
TRBJ2-1 12 TRBV6-4 TRBD1 . TGTGCCAGCCCGGACAGGGTCAATGAGCAGTTCTTC CASPDRVNEQFF
TRBJ1-1 13 TRBV14 . . TGTGCCAGCAGCGAGAATCTCGGAACAGGGGCTTTCTTT CASSENLGTGAFF
TRBJ1-2 14 TRBV23-1 . . TGCGCCAGCAGTCGACGGCGGGGTAGGAATGGCTACACCTTC CASSRRRGRNGYTF
TRBJ1-5 14 TRBV27 TRBD1 few TGTGCCAGCAGGACAGGGGCTAACAATCAGCCCCAGCATTTT CASRTGANNQPQHF
TRBJ1-2 13 TRBV5-4 . few TGTGCCAGCAGCTTGGATCCAGGACAGGGCTACACCTTC CASSLDPGQGYTF
TRBJ2-4 15 TRBV5-1 TRBD1 . TGCGCCAGCAGCGCTGGACAGGGGGCCCAAAACATTCAGTACTTC CASSAGQGAQNIQYF
TRBJ2-1 15 TRBV15 . few TGTGCCACCAGCAGAGAGAGGGGCAGAAACAATGAGCAGTTCTTC CATSRERGRNNEQFF
TRBJ1-1 14 TRBV25-1 . few TGTGCCAGCACCCAGGCAGGGCCTTCGGCTGAAGCTTTCTTT CASTQAGPSAEAFF
TRBJ2-5 8 TRBV20-1 . . TGCAGTGATGGGACCCAGTACTTC CSDGTQYF
TRBJ2-7 14 TRBV2 TRBD2 . TGTGCCAGCAGGAGACTAGCGGGAGGTCACGAGCAGTACTTC CASRRLAGGHEQYF
TRBJ1-1 13 TRBV30 . . TGTGCCTGGGGCCCGAGTCTTAACACTGAAGCTTTCTTT CAWGPSLNTEAFF
TRBJ1-2 16 TRBV28 TRBD1 . TGTGCCAGCAGTCGCCCCCCAGGGGGCGCGGGGTATGGCTACACCTTC CASSRPPGGAGYGYTF
TRBJ2-2 14 TRBV6-5 TRBD2 . TGTGCCAGCTCCCGGGAGGGGGTGGCCGGGGAGCTGTTTTTT CASSREGVAGELFF
TRBJ2-7 14 TRBV6-5 TRBD1 few TGTGCCAGCAGTTACAGGACAGGGTCTTTGGGGCAGTACTTC CASSYRTGSLGQYF
TRBJ2-6 20 TRBV4-2 TRBD1 few TGTGCCAGCAGCCGCTCAACCCAGGGGGTAAGCCTCTCTGGGGCCAACGTCCTGACTTTC CASSRSTQGVSLSGANVLTF
TRBJ1-4 17 TRBV14 TRBD1 . TGTGCCAGCAGCCAGGCGGGACAGGGGACCTCTAATGAAAAACTGTTTTTT CASSQAGQGTSNEKLFF
TRBJ1-1 13 TRBV9 . few TGTGCCAGCAGCGTAGGGAGGAACACTGAAGCTTTCTTT CASSVGRNTEAFF
TRBJ1-2 12 TRBV15 . . TGTGCCACCAGCAGAGGGGCCTATGGCTACACCTTC CATSRGAYGYTF
TRBJ2-3 14 TRBV9 . few TGTGCCAGCAGCGTAGTAGGTGGTTCGGATACGCAGTATTTT CASSVVGGSDTQYF
TRBJ1-5 14 TRBV30 . few TGTGCCTGGAGCGCCGGGACCTTGAATCAGCCCCAGCATTTT CAWSAGTLNQPQHF
TRBJ2-7 15 TRBV5-1 . . TGCGCCAGCAGCACAGGGAGTCAAGGGATCTACGAGCAGTACTTC CASSTGSQGIYEQYF
TRBJ1-4 16 TRBV15 . few TGTGCCACCAGCAGAGAACCTCAAGCAACTAATGAAAAACTGTTTTTT CATSREPQATNEKLFF
TRBJ2-4 15 TRBV19 TRBD1 . TGTGCCAGTAGCTCCCAAACAGGGGACAAAAACATTCAGTACTTC CASSSQTGDKNIQYF
TRBJ1-4 16 TRBV9 . few TGTGCCAGCAGCCTGGGCAGGGTGGCAACTAATGAAAAACTGTTTTTT CASSLGRVATNEKLFF
TRBJ1-6 15 TRBV7-9 TRBD1 once TGTGCCAGCAGCGCACAGGGGGCGCAGGGTTCACCCCTCCACTTT CASSAQGAQGSPLHF
TRBJ2-3 11 TRBV7-9 . . TGTGCCAGCAGCTTTCGAGATACGCAGTATTTT CASSFRDTQYF
TRBJ2-4 16 TRBV4-1 . few TGCGCCAGCAGCCAAGGAATCAGAGGGACCAAAAACATTCAGTACTTC CASSQGIRGTKNIQYF
TRBJ2-7 13 TRBV5-1 . . TGCGCCAGCAGCGTAGGACTGACCTACGAGCAGTACTTC CASSVGLTYEQYF
TRBJ1-1 14 TRBV27 . . TGTGCCAGCAGTCGGCAGCTAATGAACACTGAAGCTTTCTTT CASSRQLMNTEAFF
TRBJ2-5 13 TRBV5-1 . . TGCGCCAGCGCCAAGGGGCCTGGGGAGACCCAGTACTTC CASAKGPGETQYF
TRBJ2-7 12 TRBV27 . . TGTGCCAGCAGGAAGGAGTCTTACGAGCAGTACTTC CASRKESYEQYF
TRBJ1-1 16 TRBV7-9 . few TGTGCCAGCAGCTTAAGATCGGCCAGGGGAGGCACTGAAGCTTTCTTT CASSLRSARGGTEAFF
TRBJ1-6 19 TRBV9 . . TGTGCCAGCAGCACCCCCCGGACAGTCCCGAGCTCCTATAATTCACCCCTCCACTTT CASSTPRTVPSSYNSPLHF
TRBJ1-1 11 TRBV20-1 . . TGCAGTGCCAGAGGGGAGGCTGAAGCTTTCTTT CSARGEAEAFF
TRBJ2-1 17 TRBV4-1 . . TGCGCCAGCAGCCTTATAATAGGCGGAATTTTCATGGGGGAGCAGTTCTTC CASSLIIGGIFMGEQFF
TRBJ1-1 15 TRBV9 . . TGTGCCAGCAGCGTAGAAACAGGCGGAAGGACTGAAGCTTTCTTT CASSVETGGRTEAFF
TRBJ1-1 10 TRBV7-9 . few TGTGCCAGCAGCTTATCTGAAGCTTTCTTT CASSLSEAFF
TRBJ1-1 13 TRBV14 . . TGTGCCAGCAGCCGTTCCGGGACGGTTGAAGCTTTCTTT CASSRSGTVEAFF
TRBJ2-7 15 TRBV7-7 . few TGTGCTAGCAGCTTGGACTATACTTATGGGGGTCAGCAGTACTTC CASSLDYTYGGQQYF
TRBJ2-7 15 TRBV4-1 TRBD2 . TGCGCCAGCAGCCAACCACTAGCGGGAGGGCGCGAGCAGTACTTC CASSQPLAGGREQYF
TRBJ1-1 15 TRBV4-1 . . TGCGCCAGCAGCGAATGGGGGAATCTGAGGACTGAAGCTTTCTTT CASSEWGNLRTEAFF
TRBJ2-7 14 TRBV5-1 . . TGCGCCAGCAGCTTGGATCCAGTCCCAAGCGAGCAGTACTTC CASSLDPVPSEQYF